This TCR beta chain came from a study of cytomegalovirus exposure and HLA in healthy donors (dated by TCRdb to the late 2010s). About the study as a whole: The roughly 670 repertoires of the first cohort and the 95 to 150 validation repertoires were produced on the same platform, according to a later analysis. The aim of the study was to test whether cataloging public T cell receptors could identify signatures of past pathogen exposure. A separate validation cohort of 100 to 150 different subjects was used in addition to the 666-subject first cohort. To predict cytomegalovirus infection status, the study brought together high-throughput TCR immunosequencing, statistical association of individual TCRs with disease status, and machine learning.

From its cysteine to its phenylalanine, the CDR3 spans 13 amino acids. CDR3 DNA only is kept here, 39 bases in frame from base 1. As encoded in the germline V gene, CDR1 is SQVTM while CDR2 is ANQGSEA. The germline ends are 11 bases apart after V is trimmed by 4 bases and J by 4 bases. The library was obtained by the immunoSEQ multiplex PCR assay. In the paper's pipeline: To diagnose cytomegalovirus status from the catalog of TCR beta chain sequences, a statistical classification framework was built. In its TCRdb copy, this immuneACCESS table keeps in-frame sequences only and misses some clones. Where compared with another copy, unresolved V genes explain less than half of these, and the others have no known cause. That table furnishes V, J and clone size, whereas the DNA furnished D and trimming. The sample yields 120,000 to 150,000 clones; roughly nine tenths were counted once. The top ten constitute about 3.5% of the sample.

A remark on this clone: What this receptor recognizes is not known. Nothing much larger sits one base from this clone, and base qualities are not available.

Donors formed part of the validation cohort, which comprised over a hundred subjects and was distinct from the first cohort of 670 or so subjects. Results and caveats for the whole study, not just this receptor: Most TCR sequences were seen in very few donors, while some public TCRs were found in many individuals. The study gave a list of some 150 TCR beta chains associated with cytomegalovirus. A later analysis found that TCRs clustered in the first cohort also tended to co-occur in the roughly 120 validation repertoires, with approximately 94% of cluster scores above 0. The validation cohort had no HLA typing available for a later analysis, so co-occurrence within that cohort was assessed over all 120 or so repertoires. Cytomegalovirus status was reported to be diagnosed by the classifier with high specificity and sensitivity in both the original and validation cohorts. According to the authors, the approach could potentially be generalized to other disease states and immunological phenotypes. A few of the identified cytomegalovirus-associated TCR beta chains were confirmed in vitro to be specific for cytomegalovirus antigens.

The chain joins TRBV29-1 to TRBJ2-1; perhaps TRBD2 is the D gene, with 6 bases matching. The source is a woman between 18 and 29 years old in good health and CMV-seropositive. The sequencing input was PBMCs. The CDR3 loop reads CSVVAEAYNEQFF. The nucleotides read TGCAGCGTTGTAGCGGAGGCGTACAATGAGCAGTTCTTC.